Each of the 27 T cell receptor beta chains below was sequenced from the same sample in a study of blood T cell repertoires in COVID-19. Method: immunoSEQ multiplex PCR; TCRdb's copy keeps in-frame clones and lacks some. The table lists a few hundred thousand clones, 65% to 85% of them singletons. The material sequenced was PBMCs or T cells enriched from blood (not recorded which). These receptors all stem from a woman in her forties with acute COVID-19.

Details on this clone: One junction end does not reproduce the germline sequence, and a read error may be involved. The gene calls are TRBV7-7 and TRBJ2-1; 8 positions match TRBD2. Germline loops: CDR1 SSHAT, CDR2 FNYEAQ (reference sequence). This CDR3 comprises 15 residues. The CDR3 here is CASSPTSGAYNEQFF. In DNA, the CDR3 is TGTGCTAGCAGCCCAACTAGCGGAGCCTACAATGAGCAGTTCTTC. Filled out from reference TRBV7-7 and TRBJ2-1, the complete variable domain reads GAGVSQSPRYKVTKRGQDVTLRCDPISSHATLYWYQQALGQGPEFLTYFNYEAQPDKSGLPSDRFSAERPEGSISTLTIQRTEQRDSAMYRCASSPTSGAYNEQFFGPGTRLTVL.

This rearrangement joins TRBV28 to TRBJ1-1, with 11 positions matching TRBD1. Germline V gene sequence: CDR1 MDHEN, CDR2 SYDVKM. V shed 3 bases, J shed 4 bases, and the junction held 4 bases outside the gene matches. This CDR3 has 15 residues. The DNA for the CDR3 is TGTGCCAGCAGTTTTAGGACAGGGGGCTTCACTGAAGCTTTCTTT. As protein: CASSFRTGGFTEAFF.

The chain couples TRBV5-1 to TRBJ1-1, with 9 bases matching TRBD1. The germline V gene has CDR1 SGHRS and CDR2 YFSETQ. After removal of 2 bases from V and 0 bases from J, the junction contained 5 bases not matched to a gene. There are 16 residues in the CDR3. The CDR3 DNA reads as TGCGCCAGCAGCTTCGTGGGACAGGGCCTGAACACTGAAGCTTTCTTT. Translated: CASSFVGQGLNTEAFF. Looking up the rest from reference TRBV5-1 and TRBJ1-1 gives the full variable domain: KAGVTQTPRYLIKTRGQQVTLSCSPISGHRSVSWYQQTPGQGLQFLFEYFSETQRNKGNFPGRFSGRQFSNSRSEMNVSTLELGDSALYLCASSFVGQGLNTEAFFGQGTRLTVV.

The CDR3, as DNA: TGTGCCAGCAGCCTGGGACTAGCGGGGGACAATGAGCAGTTCTTC. It is translated as CASSLGLAGDNEQFF. V is TRBV11-2 and J is TRBJ2-1; the match to TRBD2 covers 14 bases. The trim removed 5 bases at V and 5 bases at J, leaving 2 bases unmatched. Germline CDR1 SGHAT, CDR2 FQNNGV. The CDR3 runs to 15 residues.

V usage is TRBV5-1 and J usage is TRBJ2-5, with D possibly TRBD2 on 8 matching bases. The CDR3 has 17 residues. V gave up 3 bases and J gave up 5 bases, with 23 bases separating them. Germline V gene sequence: CDR1 SGHRS, CDR2 YFSETQ. CDR3 nucleotides: TGCGCCAGCAGCTCCGGAGGGGGCGGGGGGTCTCAGGAGACCCAGTACTTC. Its protein is CASSSGGGGGSQETQYF.

This chain joins TRBV19 and TRBJ2-3, with TRBD2 matching over 14 bases. Germline-derived CDR1 and CDR2 are LNHDA and SQIVND (reference sequence). V lost 0 bases, J lost 3 bases, and 5 bases stayed unmatched. The CDR3 extends over 18 amino acids. The chain's CDR3 is CASSIERLAGGRTDTQYF. The DNA of the CDR3 is TGTGCCAGTAGTATAGAGAGACTAGCGGGAGGGAGGACAGATACGCAGTATTTT.

V usage is TRBV7-2 and J usage is TRBJ1-2; D may be TRBD1 (5 bases). V was shortened by 5 bases and J by 6 bases, with 19 bases between the two germline ends. The length of the CDR3 is 15 residues. The V gene's germline CDR1 is SGHTA and CDR2 FQGNSA. The DNA of the CDR3 is TGTGCCAGCAGCCCAACCGCGGGGGAGGGCAATGGCTACACCTTC. Translating gives CASSPTAGEGNGYTF. Full variable domain (rest looked up from reference TRBV7-2 and TRBJ1-2): GAGVSQSPSNKVTEKGKDVELRCDPISGHTALYWYRQSLGQGLEFLIYFQGNSAPDKSGLPSDRFSAERTGGSVSTLTIQRTQQEDSAVYLCASSPTAGEGNGYTFGSGTRLTVV.

The chain joins TRBV27 to TRBJ1-1; TRBD1 might be the D (6 bases). The V gene lost 4 bases and the J gene lost 1 base, with 10 bases spanning the gap. The CDR3 is 14 amino acids. Germline CDR1 and CDR2: MNHEY and SMNVEV (reference sequence). The CDR3: CASSWTVSNTEAFF. The CDR3 nucleotides are TGTGCCAGCAGTTGGACAGTGTCGAACACTGAAGCTTTCTTT.

This clone was found a few times. This chain uses TRBV19 with TRBJ1-5, with D unresolved. The CDR3 runs 13 residues. Germline V CDR1 and CDR2: LNHDA, SQIVND (reference sequence). With 8 bases removed from V and 4 bases from J, the gap between germline ends came to 12 bases. The CDR3 protein is CASSGIRNQPQHF. CDR3 DNA: TGTGCCAGTTCAGGAATACGGAATCAGCCCCAGCATTTT. Supplemented by reference TRBV19 and TRBJ1-5, the full variable domain reads DGGITQSPKYLFRKEGQNVTLSCEQNLNHDAMYWYRQDPGQGLRLIYYSQIVNDFQKGDIAEGYSVSREKKESFPLTVTSAQKNPTAFYLCASSGIRNQPQHFGDGTRLSIL.

V is TRBV19 and J is TRBJ1-4; maybe TRBD1 (5 bases). The germline gives CDR1 LNHDA, CDR2 SQIVND (reference sequence). V shed 5 bases and J shed 8 bases, with 9 bases lying between them. This CDR3 is built from 12 residues. CDR3 nucleotide sequence: TGTGCCAGTAGTGTCCGGGGGGAAAAACTGTTTTTT. It translates to CASSVRGEKLFF.

The CDR3 reads CASRIQGGGYTF. The CDR3 DNA reads as TGTGCCAGCAGAATACAGGGCGGCGGCTACACCTTC. The chain carries TRBV28 and TRBJ1-2; tentative D call: TRBD1 (6 bases). CDR1 MDHEN and CDR2 SYDVKM come from the germline V gene. The V and J ends lost 6 bases and 8 bases respectively, with 13 bases between them. The CDR3 sequence is 12 residues long.

V and J are TRBV7-2 and TRBJ2-1; 9 bases are shared with TRBD1. In germline, CDR1 is SGHTA, CDR2 FQGNSA. Germline trimming cut 11 bases from V and 2 bases from J; bases unmatched to any gene: 10. This CDR3 has 15 residues. DNA for the CDR3: TGTGCCGGCACCTTGGACAGGGGCACCTACAATGAGCAGTTCTTC. The encoded protein is CAGTLDRGTYNEQFF.

This chain links TRBV3-1 (or the pseudogene TRBV3-2) with TRBJ1-2; D possibly corresponds to TRBD1 (5 bases). Trimming removed 8 bases at V and 0 bases at J, with 13 bases between. Germline values: CDR1 LGHDT, CDR2 YNNKEL (reference sequence). The CDR3 loop spans 14 amino acids. CDR3 residues: CASRGTVANYGYTF. Here the CDR3 DNA reads TGTGCCAGCCGCGGGACGGTGGCTAACTATGGCTACACCTTC.

As regards this clone: The same CDR3 also results from other DNA sequences found in this sample. The chain is built from TRBV5-1 and TRBJ2-1, with 11 bases matching TRBD2. From germline, CDR1 is SGHRS and CDR2 YFSETQ. V lost 4 bases and J lost 4; bases outside the gene matches: 4. The CDR3 runs to 15 residues. CDR3 coding DNA: TGCGCCAGCAGCCTGGGACTAGCGGTATACAATGAGCAGTTCTTC. Translation gives CASSLGLAVYNEQFF.

A remark on this clone: The germline gene is not matched at one end of the junction; a read error may be the cause. The genes are TRBV24-1 and TRBJ2-5; possibly TRBD2 for D (5 bases). The germline V gene has CDR1 KGHDR and CDR2 SFDVKD. The CDR3 length is 12 residues. The CDR3, as DNA: TGTGCCCCCAGCGGAGCCCAAGAGACCCAGTACTTC. This translates into CAPSGAQETQYF.

The chain is built from TRBV10-3 and TRBJ2-3, with D possibly matching TRBD2 (6 bases). The CDR3 has 16 residues. Germline V gene data show CDR1 as ENHRY and CDR2 as SYGVKD. Trimming stripped 4 bases from V and 2 bases from J, with 16 bases between. CDR3 coding DNA: TGTGCCATCAGTGCGGGGCGCGGCGGGAACACAGATACGCAGTATTTT. Translated: CAISAGRGGNTDTQYF.

This chain connects TRBV3-1 (or the pseudogene TRBV3-2) to TRBJ2-7; possible D gene TRBD1, 5 bases. This CDR3 comprises 14 residues. Trimming took off 1 base at V and 6 bases at J, with 13 bases between the two ends. Germline V CDR1 and CDR2: LGHDT, YNNKEL (reference sequence). The CDR3 reads CASSQVSGPVEQYF. The DNA for the CDR3 is TGTGCCAGCAGCCAAGTGTCAGGGCCGGTCGAGCAGTACTTC.

The chain carries TRBV24-1 and TRBJ2-5; no clear D. Trimming cost V 2 bases and J 5 bases, with 8 bases left between them. There are 13 residues in the CDR3. Per germline, CDR1 KGHDR and CDR2 SFDVKD. The CDR3 DNA follows: TGTGCCACCAGTGATTCCACTTGGGAGACCCAGTACTTC. It codes for CATSDSTWETQYF.

This chain joins TRBV19 and TRBJ2-5; 7 bases map to TRBD2. V lost 5 bases to trimming and J lost 5 bases; unmatched junction nucleotides: 11. CDR1 and CDR2 from the germline V gene are LNHDA and SQIVND (reference sequence). The CDR3 is 15 amino acids. The CDR3 protein is CASSFASGAGETQYF. CDR3 DNA: TGTGCCAGTAGTTTCGCCAGCGGGGCTGGGGAGACCCAGTACTTC. Variable domain in full (rest from reference TRBV19 and TRBJ2-5): DGGITQSPKYLFRKEGQNVTLSCEQNLNHDAMYWYRQDPGQGLRLIYYSQIVNDFQKGDIAEGYSVSREKKESFPLTVTSAQKNPTAFYLCASSFASGAGETQYFGPGTRLLVL.

The chain links TRBV5-4 to TRBJ2-2; 8 bases are shared with TRBD2. Trimming removed 4 bases from V and 4 bases from J; junction bases left unmatched: 6. The CDR3 totals 15 residues. Per germline, CDR1 SGHNT and CDR2 YYREEE (reference sequence). The CDR3 is CASSIGGAGTGELFF. Here the CDR3 DNA reads TGTGCCAGCAGCATCGGGGGGGCCGGCACCGGGGAGCTGTTTTTT. The full variable domain, in which reference TRBV5-4 and TRBJ2-2 provide the parts outside the CDR3, is ETGVTQSPTHLIKTRGQQVTLRCSSQSGHNTVSWYQQALGQGPQFIFQYYREEENGRGNFPPRFSGLQFPNYSSELNVNALELDDSALYLCASSIGGAGTGELFFGEGSRLTVL.

This clone was picked up a small number of times. The chain employs TRBV5-5 and TRBJ2-3, with a possible D match to TRBD1 (5 bases). This CDR3 has 14 residues. Germline CDR1 reads SGHKS; CDR2 reads YYEKEE (reference sequence). V was clipped by 0 bases and J by 1 base, with 6 bases between them. The CDR3 spells CASSLGRGTDTQYF. CDR3 coding DNA: TGTGCCAGCAGCTTGGGCAGGGGCACAGATACGCAGTATTTT.

J is TRBJ1-5 and V is TRBV10-3, with D perhaps matching TRBD1 (5 bases). Trimming left V 2 bases short and J 5 bases short, with 13 bases between. The CDR3 is 15 residues long. The germline gives CDR1 ENHRY, CDR2 SYGVKD. In DNA form, the CDR3 reads TGTGCCATCAGTGAGAGGCAGGGAGGAGATCAGCCCCAGCATTTT. Its translation: CAISERQGGDQPQHF.

The chain employs TRBV4-1 and TRBJ1-3; D is undetermined. This CDR3 is built from 16 residues. From germline, CDR1 is MGHRA and CDR2 YSYEKL. Trimming pared 2 bases from V and 1 base from J, leaving 12 bases between. The CDR3 loop reads CASSQRQVVSGNTIYF. CDR3 DNA: TGCGCCAGCAGCCAAAGGCAGGTCGTTTCTGGAAACACCATATATTTT.

The CDR3 sequence: CASSEYGTAEFYGYTF. CDR3 in DNA: TGTGCCAGCAGTGAATACGGGACAGCGGAATTTTATGGCTACACCTTC. The chain links TRBV2 to TRBJ1-2; 7 nucleotides line up with TRBD1. The V gene's germline CDR1 is SNHLY and CDR2 FYNNEI. Losses at the gene ends were 2 bases for V and 5 bases for J; bases not matched to a gene: 11. The CDR3 covers 16 residues. Variable domain in full (rest from reference TRBV2 and TRBJ1-2): EPEVTQTPSHQVTQMGQEVILRCVPISNHLYFYWYRQILGQKVEFLVSFYNNEISEKSEIFDDQFSVERPDGSNFTLKIRSTKLEDSAMYFCASSEYGTAEFYGYTFGSGTRLTVV.

The CDR3 reads CATSRADWGETNTEAFF. CDR3 coding DNA: TGTGCCACCAGCAGAGCTGATTGGGGGGAGACCAACACTGAAGCTTTCTTT. The V and J genes are TRBV15 and TRBJ1-1; tentatively, D is TRBD1 (5 bases). In germline, CDR1 is LNHNV, CDR2 YYDKDF (reference sequence). The V gene lost 1 base and the J gene lost 2 bases, with 17 bases spanning the gap. CDR3 length: 17 amino acids.

This clone has a handful of counts. This chain links TRBV2 with TRBJ2-7, with TRBD1 matching over 8 bases. This CDR3 spans 14 amino acids. V trimming: 6 bases; J trimming: 3 bases; junction bases outside the gene matches: 7. Germline CDR1 reads SNHLY; CDR2 reads FYNNEI. In DNA form, the CDR3 reads TGTGCCAGCAGGAGCACAGGGGGTCTCTACGAGCAGTACTTC. Translated: CASRSTGGLYEQYF. Based on the CDR3 plus reference TRBV2 and TRBJ2-7, the full variable domain is EPEVTQTPSHQVTQMGQEVILRCVPISNHLYFYWYRQILGQKVEFLVSFYNNEISEKSEIFDDQFSVERPDGSNFTLKIRSTKLEDSAMYFCASRSTGGLYEQYFGPGTRLTVT.

This sequence joins TRBV6-4 and TRBJ2-7, with D possibly being TRBD1 (5 bases). Trimming took off 6 bases at V and 2 bases at J, with 11 bases between the two ends. There are 13 residues in the CDR3. Germline V gene lookup returns CDR1 MRHNA and CDR2 SNTAGT. CDR3 in DNA: TGTGCCAGCAGGGGGCGGACACCCTACGAGCAGTACTTC. This translates into CASRGRTPYEQYF.